This T cell receptor beta chain was captured in a study of neurological immune-mediated disorders. The making of cDNA relied on 5'RACE with 10-nucleotide random UMIs. TCRdb reprocessed the 5' RACE reads via MiXCR and lists one record per CDR3 protein. The sample contains about 60,000 distinct CDR3 sequences, roughly 3.5% of which appear only once. This CDR3 has 15 residues. The germline gives CDR1 MNHEY, CDR2 SVGEGT. J was trimmed by 3 bases and V by 7 bases; bases with no gene match: 7. Broader study findings: In HTLV-1-associated myelopathy, TCR clonal expansion was greatest, and in multiple sclerosis it was least, below healthy controls.

This clonotype has ten or more counts. No antigen is known for it. Sequenced sample: PBMCs. This sequence joins TRBV6-2 or TRBV6-3 and TRBJ2-1, with 9 bases that match TRBD2. The receptor was isolated from a man aged 30 to 39 with multiple sclerosis. CDR3 amino acids: CASKGGGAFYNEQFF. In DNA, the CDR3 is TGTGCCAGCAAAGGCGGGGGGGCCTTCTACAATGAGCAGTTCTTC.